A selection of T cell receptor beta chains follows, all from one sample in a study of siplizumab effects on memory and regulatory T cells. Method: immunoSEQ multiplex PCR; TCRdb's copy keeps in-frame clones and lacks some. Among under 110,000 clones, approximately 91% were seen once, and the ten largest hold 9.5% to 15%. The specimen was non-Treg CD4+ T cells sorted from blood. The receptors come from a human donor in good health. Each CDR3 is given without its conserved first and last residue. Clone size, where shown, is once, few, many, or a class for clones that have expanded.

cdr3_aa clone_size v_call
ASSPGGSGSFYEQY - TRBV7-2
SASPRETQY - TRBV20-1
SASLGTRYEQY - TRBV29-1
ASSSTRLAGDEQY - TRBV4-1
ASSATVSGANVLT - TRBV18
ASSPGLVGELF - TRBV19
AWITGTAPGNTIY once TRBV30
ASSLLTNEKLF - TRBV27
ASSEGTGGNVGYSNQPQH - TRBV27
ASSREGQDDYGYT - TRBV5-4
ASSEQGTGGELF - TRBV6-4
AWSPNRAGNTIY - TRBV30
ASNPSGSIRETQY - TRBV28
ASSSTGQQY - TRBV5-6
ASSLEGPPSYEQY - TRBV7-2
ASSYSTSSPFYGYT - TRBV6-5
ASSLGRASDTQY - TRBV7-9
ASSFGGQGNNEQF once TRBV5-1
AWHQGAGGYT once TRBV30
ASWGRGTGELF - TRBV25-1
ASSPTRGRDETQY - TRBV7-9
ASSGEDTQY - TRBV10-2